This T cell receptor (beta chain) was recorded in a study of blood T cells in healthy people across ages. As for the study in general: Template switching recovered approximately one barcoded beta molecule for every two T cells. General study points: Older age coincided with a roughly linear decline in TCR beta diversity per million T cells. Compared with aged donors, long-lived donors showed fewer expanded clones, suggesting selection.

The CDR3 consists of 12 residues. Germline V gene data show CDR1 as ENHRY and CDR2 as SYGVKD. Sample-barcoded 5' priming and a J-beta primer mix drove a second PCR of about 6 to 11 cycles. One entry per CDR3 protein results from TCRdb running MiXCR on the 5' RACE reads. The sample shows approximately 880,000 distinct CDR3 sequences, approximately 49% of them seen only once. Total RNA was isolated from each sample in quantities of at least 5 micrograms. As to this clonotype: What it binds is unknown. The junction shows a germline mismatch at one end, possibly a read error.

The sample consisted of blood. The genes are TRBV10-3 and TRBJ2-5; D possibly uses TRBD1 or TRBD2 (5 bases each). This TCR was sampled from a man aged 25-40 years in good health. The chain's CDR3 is CTISEWLGEQYF. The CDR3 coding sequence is TGTACCATCAGTGAGTGGTTGGGGGAGCAGTACTTC.